These 22 T cell receptor beta chains share one sample of origin, sequenced in a study of T cells in Graves' hyperthyroidism and ophthalmopathy. RNA transcripts gave rise to amplified TCR beta CDR3 regions. When the TCR CDR3 underwent first-round RT-PCR, the HTBI primer set was used. TCRdb reprocessed the multiplex PCR reads with MiXCR, giving one entry per CDR3 protein. The table shows over 700,000 distinct CDR3 sequences, with roughly 20% occurring only once. The sequencing sample was made of blood. These receptors all come from a woman aged 45-65 years with Graves' hyperthyroidism that later progressed to Graves' ophthalmopathy.

The CDR3: CASSGHLGNQPQHF. The CDR3 DNA follows: TGTGCCAGCAGTGGTCATTTAGGCAATCAGCCCCAGCATTTT. V gene TRBV2 combines with J gene TRBJ1-5; D is uncertain. The CDR3 spans 14 residues. Germline lookup yields CDR1 SNHLY and CDR2 FYNNEI. The V and J ends lost 4 bases and 2 bases respectively, with 9 bases between them.

The V call is TRBV11-2, the J call TRBJ2-5; D uncertain. The germline V gene has CDR1 SGHAT and CDR2 FQNNGV. V dropped 8 bases and J dropped 2 bases, with 9 bases sitting between them. This CDR3 has 12 amino acids. In DNA form, the CDR3 reads TGTGCCAGCGGGGTACTACAAGAGACCCAGTACTTC. Amino acids: CASGVLQETQYF.

The chain recombines TRBV20-1 with TRBJ1-5, with 10 nucleotides matching TRBD1. The germline gives CDR1 DFQATT, CDR2 SNEGSKA (reference sequence). This CDR3 has 12 amino acids. V gave up 5 bases and J gave up 7 bases; unmatched junction bases: 2. CDR3 bases: TGCAGTGCTTGGGACAGGGGCCAGCCCCAGCATTTT. The encoded protein is CSAWDRGQPQHF.

This clonotype has a count of ten or more. V and J are TRBV2 and TRBJ2-7; no definite D call. V was cut by 0 bases and J by 4 bases, with 10 bases left in between. CDR3 size: 14 residues. Germline V gene sequence: CDR1 SNHLY, CDR2 FYNNEI. CDR3 nucleotide sequence: TGTGCCAGCAGTGAAGCGCTTCTGGGTTACGAGCAGTACTTC. Its protein is CASSEALLGYEQYF. The variable domain in full, with the rest retrieved from reference TRBV2 and TRBJ2-7, is EPEVTQTPSHQVTQMGQEVILRCVPISNHLYFYWYRQILGQKVEFLVSFYNNEISEKSEIFDDQFSVERPDGSNFTLKIRSTKLEDSAMYFCASSEALLGYEQYFGPGTRLTVT.

The chain couples TRBV6-2 or TRBV6-3 to TRBJ2-5, with 9 positions matching TRBD1. The CDR3 is 16 amino acids. The V gene end was trimmed by 6 bases and the J gene end by 5 bases; junction bases not matched to a gene: 13. In germline, CDR1 is MNHEY, CDR2 SVGEGT. CDR3 sequence: CASRGTRGQGPETQYF. The CDR3 region has the DNA TGTGCCAGCAGGGGCACCAGGGGACAGGGTCCGGAGACCCAGTACTTC.

The V and J genes are TRBV7-6 and TRBJ2-7; 9 nucleotides match TRBD2. The CDR3 runs to 15 residues. V lost 5 bases, J lost 3 bases, and 8 bases stayed unmatched. From germline, CDR1 is SGHVS and CDR2 FNYEAQ. The CDR3 DNA reads TGTGCCAGCAGCCACGTTGCTAGCGGGATCTACGAGCAGTACTTC. This gives the protein CASSHVASGIYEQYF.

The rearrangement links TRBV3-1 to TRBJ2-6; 7 positions match TRBD1. Germline trimming cut 5 bases from V and 1 base from J; bases unmatched to any gene: 5. The CDR3 loop spans 16 amino acids. Germline CDR1 LGHDT, CDR2 YNNKEL (reference sequence). CDR3 nucleotides: TGTGCCAGCAGCGGGACAGCCCAATCTGGGGCCAACGTCCTGACTTTC. It translates to CASSGTAQSGANVLTF. Looking up the rest from reference TRBV3-1 and TRBJ2-6 gives the full variable domain: DTAVSQTPKYLVTQMGNDKSIKCEQNLGHDTMYWYKQDSKKFLKIMFSYNNKELIINETVPNRFSPKSPDKAHLNLHINSLELGDSAVYFCASSGTAQSGANVLTFGAGSRLTVL.

The V and J genes are TRBV3-1 and TRBJ1-1; D gene uncertain. The ends were cut back, 7 bases at V and 6 bases at J, with 18 bases in the middle. Germline-derived CDR1 and CDR2 are LGHDT and YNNKEL (reference sequence). The CDR3 totals 14 residues. The CDR3 DNA reads TGTGCCAGCATCTCCCTGGGCGGGAAGCCTGAAGCTTTCTTT. As protein: CASISLGGKPEAFF.

The chain couples TRBV29-1 to TRBJ1-2; perhaps TRBD1 as D (5 bases). The length of the CDR3 is 14 residues. In germline, CDR1 is SQVTM, CDR2 ANQGSEA. The ends were cut back, 1 base at V and 6 bases at J, with 15 bases in the middle. The CDR3 DNA reads as TGCAGCGTTGAAGCTAGAACAGGAGAGAATGGCTACACCTTC. Amino acids: CSVEARTGENGYTF.

Many counts were recorded for this clonotype. The chain carries TRBV7-9 and TRBJ1-5, with D tentatively TRBD1 (6 bases). Trimming stripped 4 bases from V and 4 bases from J, with 14 bases between. Per the germline V gene, CDR1 is SEHNR and CDR2 is FQNEAQ (reference sequence). The CDR3 sequence is 15 residues long. The DNA for the CDR3 is TGTGCCAGCAGCTCGGACCCGACAGGAAATCAGCCCCAGCATTTT. Its protein product is CASSSDPTGNQPQHF.

Many counts were recorded for this clonotype. The chain uses TRBV3-1 and TRBJ2-1; 11 bases align to TRBD2. Per germline, CDR1 LGHDT and CDR2 YNNKEL (reference sequence). The V gene end was trimmed by 5 bases and the J gene end by 3 bases; junction bases not matched to a gene: 3. The CDR3 runs 15 residues. The CDR3 is CASSRTSGGYNEQFF. In DNA, the CDR3 is TGTGCCAGCAGCAGAACTAGCGGGGGCTACAATGAGCAGTTCTTC.

This clonotype came up many times. The rearrangement links TRBV7-8 to TRBJ2-7; 7 bases align to TRBD1. V gave up 1 base and J gave up 7 bases; unmatched junction bases: 7. The CDR3 is made up of 14 amino acids. The germline V gene encodes CDR1 SGHVS and CDR2 FQNEAQ. This CDR3 is CASSLGTGQREQYF. CDR3 nucleotides: TGTGCCAGCAGCTTAGGGACAGGTCAGAGGGAGCAGTACTTC.

This clonotype was detected ten times or more. The chain joins TRBV5-1 to TRBJ1-1; 7 nucleotides align to TRBD1. Germline loops: CDR1 SGHRS, CDR2 YFSETQ. V dropped 1 base and J dropped 4; count of bases not matched to a gene: 7. The CDR3 spans 15 residues. CDR3 DNA: TGCGCCAGCAGCTTGTCCGCAGGGGGGTCCACTGAAGCTTTCTTT. Translating gives CASSLSAGGSTEAFF.

This clonotype was seen at least ten times. This chain connects TRBV7-2 to TRBJ2-3; 7 nucleotides align to TRBD1. CDR3 size: 15 residues. Unmatched junction bases numbered 10, after V lost 7 bases and J lost 3 bases. Germline CDR1 SGHTA, CDR2 FQGNSA. Here the CDR3 DNA reads TGTGCCAGCAACGACCGGGACAGTCGAACAGATACGCAGTATTTT. Residues: CASNDRDSRTDTQYF.

The table lists this clonotype with many counts. The genes are TRBV2 and TRBJ1-1; D not certain. Between the trimmed V and J ends, which lost 7 bases and 0 bases, there was a span of 9 bases. The CDR3 length is 13 residues. Germline values: CDR1 SNHLY, CDR2 FYNNEI. DNA of the CDR3: TGTGCCAGCATGGCGGAGGTGAACACTGAAGCTTTCTTT. Protein sequence: CASMAEVNTEAFF.

In its sample, this clonotype was seen a few times. The gene calls are TRBV12-3 or TRBV12-4 and TRBJ1-3; weak D call: TRBD1 (6 bases). V gave up 10 bases and J gave up 2 bases, with 12 bases separating them. The CDR3 is 13 amino acids. CDR3 sequence: CATERGTGNTIYF. The CDR3, as DNA: TGTGCCACCGAGAGGGGGACTGGAAACACCATATATTTT.

This clonotype was seen more than once but under ten times. V usage is TRBV20-1 and J usage is TRBJ1-2; weak D call: TRBD1 (5 bases). The CDR3 is 13 residues long. The germline CDR1 and CDR2 sequences are DFQATT and SNEGSKA (reference sequence). Between the trimmed V and J ends, which lost 8 bases and 5 bases, there was a span of 18 bases. CDR3 coding DNA: TGCAGTTTCCGGGCGGGGACGCAGTATGGCTACACCTTC. Protein: CSFRAGTQYGYTF.

The chain links TRBV5-6 to TRBJ1-1; 7 bases match TRBD1. The CDR3 loop spans 15 amino acids. CDR1 is SGHDT and CDR2 is YYEEEE in the germline V gene. J lost 6 bases, V lost 0 bases, and 8 bases had no gene match. The CDR3 protein is CASSLVSGGFSEAFF. Here the CDR3 DNA reads TGTGCCAGCAGCTTGGTGTCAGGGGGGTTTTCTGAAGCTTTCTTT.

The rearrangement joins TRBV29-1 to TRBJ1-1, with D unclear. V shed 2 bases and J shed 2 bases, with 9 bases lying between them. Germline V gene data show CDR1 as SQVTM and CDR2 as ANQGSEA. The CDR3 has 13 amino acids. The CDR3 DNA reads TGCAGCGTTGAAAGCGGAGGTAACACTGAAGCTTTCTTT. As protein: CSVESGGNTEAFF.

This clonotype was observed many times. CDR3: CASSLLTGATGNEKLFF. CDR3 DNA: TGTGCCAGCAGCCTTCTGACGGGGGCAACGGGTAATGAAAAACTGTTTTTT. The V call is TRBV3-1, the J call TRBJ1-4, with TRBD1 as a possible D gene (6 bases). The CDR3 is 17 residues long. CDR1 is LGHDT, CDR2 YNNKEL, per germline (reference sequence). V was clipped by 4 bases and J by 4 bases, with 19 bases between them.

This clonotype was recorded at least ten times. Written as DNA, the CDR3 is TGTGCCAGCAGCCAAGATCTAGGGGGCTACAATGAGCAGTTCTTC. This encodes CASSQDLGGYNEQFF. The rearrangement joins TRBV3-1 to TRBJ2-1; perhaps TRBD1 as D (6 bases). The germline gives CDR1 LGHDT, CDR2 YNNKEL (reference sequence). Trimming cost V 0 bases and J 3 bases, with 9 bases left between them. The CDR3 has 15 residues.

This clonotype was detected many times. The J gene is TRBJ2-3, the V gene TRBV2, with 15 bases aligning to TRBD2. The CDR3 spans 18 residues. The V gene's germline CDR1 is SNHLY and CDR2 FYNNEI. V dropped 6 bases and J dropped 4; count of bases not matched to a gene: 11. The DNA of the CDR3 is TGTGCCAGCAGATGGACTAGCGGGGGGGCGTTTTGGGCAGATACGCAGTATTTT. This sequence encodes CASRWTSGGAFWADTQYF.